Below, one T cell receptor (beta chain) is given with its context. Antigen unknown. This specimen belongs to a study of metastatic and nonmetastatic thyroid tumors. Study in general: Repertoire data that came from the blood and tumor or nodule tissue of malignant and benign thyroid patients were compared. Study findings and constraints: Reports indicated that malignant thyroid tumors showed significantly higher TCR beta diversity than benign nodules did, in blood and tumor.

Original handling: Variation in CDR3 across clinicopathological groups served as the basis for constructing a distant-metastasis classifier in papillary thyroid cancer. TCRdb re-analyzed the PCR reads through MiXCR. The V and J calls were not made by the authors but by TCRdb's processing. The sample holds about 52,000 clones, approximately 17% seen once. Patients underwent thyroid surgery, and none had received any treatment before it. The TCR originated in a female donor with papillary thyroid cancer or a benign thyroid nodule (not recorded which). Some clones in this sample may be carry-over from other donors' samples. Source material: blood.

As DNA, the CDR3 is TGTGCCAGCAGTTATGGTTTGCAGGAAAAACTGTTTTTT. Translated, it gives CASSYGLQEKLFF. The genes are TRBV6-9 and TRBJ1-4; D is uncertain. The CDR3 is 13 residues long. Germline V gene data show CDR1 as MNHGY and CDR2 as SVAAGI. V gave up 2 bases and J gave up 8 bases, with 9 bases separating them.